The 22 T cell receptor beta chains reported below all come from one sample, sequenced in a study of graft-versus-host responses after intestinal transplantation. Produced via immunoSEQ multiplex PCR; TCRdb's table is partial and in-frame only. The table has 35,000 to 40,000 clones, 83% seen once. Sequencing was performed on PBMCs, taken 1070 days after transplant. The receptors stem from a human patient who received an intestinal transplant, so some T cells may come from the graft donor.

CDR3 loop: CASSQGRTGEQFF. In DNA, the CDR3 is TGTGCCAGCAGCCAAGGCAGGACCGGTGAGCAGTTCTTC. The rearrangement uses TRBV16 and TRBJ2-1; D not resolved. The ends were cut back, 2 bases at V and 9 bases at J, with 11 bases in the middle. The germline V gene encodes CDR1 KGHSY and CDR2 FQNENV. The CDR3 spans 13 residues.

The V gene is TRBV4-1, the J gene TRBJ1-2, with 7 bases matching TRBD1. This CDR3 spans 15 amino acids. Germline-derived CDR1 and CDR2 are MGHRA and YSYEKL. Unmatched junction bases numbered 4, after V lost 1 base and J lost 2 bases. In DNA, the CDR3 is TGCGCCAGCAGCCAAGTCGCAGGGGGGAACTATGGCTACACCTTC. Encoded protein: CASSQVAGGNYGYTF.

This clone was found a few times. DNA for the CDR3: TGCGCCAGCAGCCAAGAATGGCTAGCGGGGGGGCCCCCAGATACGCAGTATTTT. This encodes CASSQEWLAGGPPDTQYF. V gene TRBV4-1 combines with J gene TRBJ2-3; 12 nucleotides align to TRBD2. With V trimmed by 0 bases and J by 4 bases, 8 bases remained unmatched. Germline CDR1 is MGHRA and CDR2 is YSYEKL. The CDR3 totals 18 residues.

This clone was seen only a few times. The rearrangement links TRBV6-1 to TRBJ2-7; 8 nucleotides align to TRBD1. The CDR3 consists of 13 residues. Germline CDR1 reads MNHNS; CDR2 reads SASEGT. V lost 8 bases to trimming and J lost 2 bases; unmatched junction nucleotides: 5. The CDR3 nucleotides read TGTGCCAGCCACCAGGGACAGGCCTACGAGCAGTACTTC. Translation: CASHQGQAYEQYF.

The chain recombines TRBV6-1 with TRBJ1-2, with D unresolved. This CDR3 has 14 amino acids. V lost 4 bases and J 7 bases, leaving 16 bases between the germline ends. Germline V lookup: CDR1 MNHNS, CDR2 SASEGT. In DNA, the CDR3 is TGTGCCAGCAGTGCGGAGGGCTTGTTCGGTGGCTACACCTTC. It encodes CASSAEGLFGGYTF.

This clone was seen a single time. A read error may produce the germline difference seen at one junction end. The rearrangement uses TRBV5-1 and TRBJ2-1; D may be TRBD2 (6 bases). The CDR3 has 15 amino acids. Germline V gives CDR1 SGHRS, CDR2 YFSETQ. CDR3 residues: CASSPPGRFYNGQFF. The DNA of the CDR3 is TGCGCCAGCAGCCCTCCCGGGAGATTCTACAATGGGCAGTTCTTC.

This chain joins TRBV14 and TRBJ2-5; a possible D gene is TRBD2 (6 bases). Looked up from germline, CDR1 is SGHDN and CDR2 is FVKESK. There are 14 residues in the CDR3. Trimming left V 1 base short and J 2 bases short, with 8 bases between. As DNA, the CDR3 is TGTGCCAGCAGCCAAGCGGGACTTCAAGAGACCCAGTACTTC. The encoded protein is CASSQAGLQETQYF. The entire variable domain, with the rest obtained from reference TRBV14 and TRBJ2-5, is as follows: EAGVTQFPSHSVIEKGQTVTLRCDPISGHDNLYWYRRVMGKEIKFLLHFVKESKQDESGMPNNRFLAERTGGTYSTLKVQPAELEDSGVYFCASSQAGLQETQYFGPGTRLLVL.

This chain links TRBV14 with TRBJ1-2; TRBD1 is a possible D gene (5 bases). The ends were cut back, 1 base at V and 2 bases at J, with 17 bases in the middle. This CDR3 is 17 amino acids long. The germline V gene encodes CDR1 SGHDN and CDR2 FVKESK. CDR3 nucleotide sequence: TGTGCCAGCAGCCAAGGGCAGCGGGGCCCCCCCAACTATGGCTACACCTTC. This gives the protein CASSQGQRGPPNYGYTF.

J is TRBJ2-5 and V is TRBV5-4, with TRBD1 identical over 11 bases. The V gene's germline CDR1 is SGHNT and CDR2 YYREEE (reference sequence). This CDR3 has 16 residues. Trimming removed 4 bases from V and 5 bases from J; junction bases left unmatched: 10. The DNA of the CDR3 is TGTGCCAGCAGCCGGGACAGGGGGTATGGTAGGGAGACCCAGTACTTC. Its protein is CASSRDRGYGRETQYF.

Written as DNA, the CDR3 is TGTGCCAGCAGTTACTTCGACTCTGCCTATGGCTACACCTTC. It codes for CASSYFDSAYGYTF. The V call is TRBV6-6, the J call TRBJ1-2, with D uncertain. CDR1 and CDR2 from the germline V gene are MNHNY and SVGAGI (reference sequence). The CDR3 contains 14 residues. V was shortened by 1 base and J by 4 bases, with 10 bases between the two germline ends.

As concerns this clone: Its ends do not fully match the called genes, so a read error is possible. This chain links TRBV18 with TRBJ1-1, with 7 bases matching TRBD1. The CDR3 spans 14 residues. Germline-derived CDR1 and CDR2 are KGHSH and LQKENI. This CDR3 is CASSPQGMNTEAFF. In DNA form, the CDR3 reads TGTGCCAGCTCCCCACAGGGGATGAACACTGAAGCTTTCTTT.

The V gene is TRBV7-2, the J gene TRBJ2-7; D gene uncertain. Per the germline V gene, CDR1 is SGHTA and CDR2 is FQGNSA. The CDR3 spans 13 residues. The V and J ends lost 3 bases and 2 bases respectively, with 8 bases between them. CDR3 nucleotide sequence: TGTGCCAGCAGCTTTAGACGTGCCTACGAGCAGTACTTC. Encoded protein: CASSFRRAYEQYF.

This chain uses TRBV6-1 with TRBJ2-3; no clear D. The CDR3 contains 12 residues. The germline CDR1 and CDR2 sequences are MNHNS and SASEGT. V was shortened by 1 base and J by 4 bases, with 3 bases between the two germline ends. The CDR3 DNA reads TGTGCCAGCAGTGAAGACCCAGATACGCAGTATTTT. Protein sequence: CASSEDPDTQYF.

The rearrangement links TRBV30 to TRBJ2-7, with 9 bases lining up with TRBD1. Trimming took 0 bases from V and 3 from J; bases not matched to a gene: 9. Germline V gene data show CDR1 as GTSNPN and CDR2 as SVGIG (reference sequence). This CDR3 comprises 16 residues. CDR3 DNA: TGTGCCTGGAGTGTACTCGGGACAGGGAAAGTCTACGAGCAGTACTTC. Translated, it gives CAWSVLGTGKVYEQYF.

This clone occurred once. This chain joins TRBV6-7 and TRBJ2-7; the D is unclear. TRBV6-7 is placed among ORFs of uncertain function. V was clipped by 5 bases and J by 2 bases, with 13 bases between them. This CDR3 spans 14 amino acids. The chain's CDR3 is CASSEAVETYEQYF. In nucleotides, the CDR3 is TGTGCCAGCAGTGAGGCGGTCGAGACCTACGAGCAGTACTTC.

The sample holds one count of this clone. The chain joins TRBV18 to TRBJ2-5; possible D gene TRBD2, 6 bases. Germline values: CDR1 KGHSH, CDR2 LQKENI. V was clipped by 3 bases and J by 2 bases, with 13 bases between them. This CDR3 is 15 amino acids long. CDR3 region: CASSPVGGFQETQYF. CDR3 bases: TGTGCCAGCTCACCTGTGGGGGGATTTCAAGAGACCCAGTACTTC.

This rearrangement joins TRBV2 to TRBJ2-6; the D gene is possibly TRBD2 (5 bases). The V gene lost 5 bases and the J gene lost 0 bases, with 20 bases spanning the gap. CDR3 length: 19 residues. Germline V lookup: CDR1 SNHLY, CDR2 FYNNEI. For the CDR3, the DNA is TGTGCCAGCAGTCGAACCGGACGGGAAAATCTCTCTGGGGCCAACGTCCTGACTTTC. Translated, it gives CASSRTGRENLSGANVLTF.

The V and J genes are TRBV2 and TRBJ2-3; 7 bases are a match to TRBD1. Germline loops: CDR1 SNHLY, CDR2 FYNNEI. The ends lost 1 base at V and 6 bases at J; junction bases unmatched: 10. The CDR3 is 16 residues long. The CDR3 DNA follows: TGTGCCAGCAGTGAAGAGGGACAGAGTTTGGGGGATACGCAGTATTTT. This gives the protein CASSEEGQSLGDTQYF.

The rearrangement links TRBV6-1 to TRBJ2-1; D is undetermined. In germline, CDR1 is MNHNS, CDR2 SASEGT. This CDR3 region has 11 residues. V was clipped by 4 bases and J by 4 bases, with 2 bases between them. Here the CDR3 reads CASSAYNEQFF. The DNA for the CDR3 is TGTGCCAGCAGTGCTTACAATGAGCAGTTCTTC.

The V gene is TRBV29-1, the J gene TRBJ1-6; D is unclear. Trimming took 8 bases from V and 0 from J, leaving 14 bases between them. This CDR3 spans 15 amino acids. Per germline, CDR1 SQVTM and CDR2 ANQGSEA. The CDR3 coding sequence is TGCAGCCCCTCCACACCGAGCTCCTATAATTCACCCCTCCACTTT. Translating it yields CSPSTPSSYNSPLHF. The whole variable domain, remainder taken from reference TRBV29-1 and TRBJ1-6, is SAVISQKPSRDICQRGTSLTIQCQVDSQVTMMFWYRQQPGQSLTLIATANQGSEATYESGFVIDKFPISRPNLTFSTLTVSNMSPEDSSIYLCSPSTPSSYNSPLHFGNGTRLTVT.

The chain has TRBV6-5 and TRBJ2-1; tentatively, D is TRBD1 (6 bases). The CDR3 has 12 residues. Per the germline V gene, CDR1 is MNHEY and CDR2 is SVGAGI. Between the trimmed V and J ends, which lost 6 bases and 10 bases, there was a span of 13 bases. This CDR3 reads CASSLDRYEQFF. CDR3 DNA: TGTGCCAGCAGCCTCGACAGGTACGAGCAGTTCTTC.

The genes are TRBV7-3 and TRBJ1-3; 7 bases line up with TRBD1. This CDR3 spans 18 amino acids. V gave up 3 bases and J gave up 0 bases; unmatched junction bases: 11. CDR1 and CDR2 (germline): SGHTA, FQGTGA. The CDR3 region has the DNA TGTGCCAGCAGCTTTCACTCTTTTCGGGACAGCTCTGGAAACACCATATATTTT. This codes for CASSFHSFRDSSGNTIYF.